A single sample gave rise to the 9 T cell receptor beta chains below, sequenced in a study of T cell responses to AZD1222 COVID-19 vaccine. TCRdb keeps only in-frame clones here, not all; method: immunoSEQ multiplex PCR. The sample includes about 130,000 clones, over 85% seen only once; the top ten take about 5%. Sequencing used peripheral blood, obtained on day 0 of AZD1222 vaccination. The receptors originated from an adult in good health.

The V call is TRBV28, the J call TRBJ1-3; D gene ambiguous. From germline, CDR1 is MDHEN and CDR2 SYDVKM. This CDR3 has 13 amino acids. V dropped 6 bases and J dropped 9 bases, with 15 bases sitting between them. As DNA, the CDR3 is TGTGCCAGCAGGCTAATGCGGAGAGGCACCATATATTTT. Translation gives CASRLMRRGTIYF.

This chain joins TRBV29-1 and TRBJ1-2; TRBD1 might be the D (5 bases). V was cut by 3 bases and J by 4 bases, with 12 bases left in between. This CDR3 contains 13 residues. The V gene's germline CDR1 is SQVTM and CDR2 ANQGSEA. CDR3 region: CSVDSDSTYGYTF. DNA for the CDR3: TGCAGCGTTGATAGTGACAGCACCTATGGCTACACCTTC.

The rearrangement uses TRBV15 and TRBJ2-1; D may be TRBD1 or TRBD2 (5 bases each). This CDR3 spans 15 amino acids. Germline CDR1 reads LNHNV; CDR2 reads YYDKDF (reference sequence). The V end was cut by 1 base, the J end by 9 bases, with 16 bases between. CDR3 region: CATSRGGLGETEQFF. CDR3 in DNA: TGTGCCACCAGCAGAGGGGGGTTGGGGGAAACTGAGCAGTTCTTC.

The genes are TRBV6-5 and TRBJ2-3; tentative D call: TRBD2 (5 bases). The CDR3 extends over 12 amino acids. The germline CDR1 and CDR2 sequences are MNHEY and SVGAGI. With 8 bases removed from V and 3 bases from J, the gap between germline ends came to 9 bases. CDR3 coding DNA: TGTGCCAGCGCCCGCGGGACAGATACGCAGTATTTT. Its translation is CASARGTDTQYF.

The chain carries TRBV19 and TRBJ2-2; perhaps TRBD2 as D (5 bases). CDR1 LNHDA and CDR2 SQIVND come from the germline V gene (reference sequence). The CDR3 runs to 13 residues. Trimming took off 3 bases at V and 5 bases at J, with 7 bases between the two ends. CDR3 amino acids: CASSIPGTGELFF. CDR3 DNA: TGTGCCAGTAGTATCCCGGGGACCGGGGAGCTGTTTTTT.

On this clone itself: The same CDR3 is also encoded by other DNA sequences in this sample. The chain is built from TRBV6-5 and TRBJ1-1; D call uncertain. Germline V CDR1 and CDR2: MNHEY, SVGAGI. The CDR3 sequence is 11 residues long. V lost 6 bases and J lost 5, with 7 bases in between. CDR3 region: CASSRGTEAFF. CDR3 nucleotide sequence: TGTGCCAGCAGCCGAGGGACTGAAGCTTTCTTT.

V and J are TRBV12-3 or TRBV12-4 and TRBJ1-2; possible D gene TRBD1, 5 bases. V shed 6 bases and J shed 4 bases, with 12 bases lying between them. This CDR3 has 13 residues. CDR3 DNA: TGTGCCAGCAGGACCGCGGGGACCTATGGCTACACCTTC. It encodes CASRTAGTYGYTF.

The chain couples TRBV30 to TRBJ2-3, with TRBD2 as a possible D gene (6 bases). V was clipped by 4 bases and J by 0 bases, with 11 bases between them. Germline-derived CDR1 and CDR2 are GTSNPN and SVGIG (reference sequence). This CDR3 is built from 14 residues. The CDR3 nucleotides are TGTGCCTGGAATAGCGGCACCAGCACAGATACGCAGTATTTT. This sequence encodes CAWNSGTSTDTQYF.

V gene TRBV2 combines with J gene TRBJ1-3; the D gene is possibly TRBD1 (5 bases). With 4 bases removed from V and 1 base from J, the gap between germline ends came to 17 bases. The CDR3 is 17 residues long. Germline V gene lookup returns CDR1 SNHLY and CDR2 FYNNEI. The CDR3 protein is CASSGYRQTESGNTIYF. CDR3 in DNA: TGTGCCAGCAGTGGCTACCGGCAGACAGAATCTGGAAACACCATATATTTT.